Each of the 27 T cell receptor beta chains below was sequenced from the same sample in a study of beta chain features in type 1 diabetes. Sequenced material consisted of expressed TCRB transcripts (all of the isolated RNA was reverse transcribed). Profiling relied on immunoSEQ multiplex PCR, and the TCRdb table lists in-frame clones only, not all of them. The data contain 150,000 to 200,000 clones, approximately 9.9% of them singletons. Sample: central memory CD4+ T cells from blood. The receptors here all came from a woman younger than 35 in good health.

The V call is TRBV2, the J call TRBJ1-2; D call uncertain. V dropped 7 bases and J dropped 7 bases, with 10 bases sitting between them. The CDR3 is 11 amino acids. The germline V gene encodes CDR1 SNHLY and CDR2 FYNNEI. For the CDR3, the DNA is TGTGCCAGCAATCGAGATCGTGGCTACACCTTC. Its protein product is CASNRDRGYTF.

The V call is TRBV18, the J call TRBJ2-7; 13 nucleotides match TRBD2. Germline trimming cut 3 bases from V and 3 bases from J; bases unmatched to any gene: 8. Germline assignment: CDR1 KGHSH and CDR2 LQKENI. This CDR3 spans 17 amino acids. CDR3 protein: CASSPTGTSGTGYEQYF. The CDR3 DNA is TGTGCCAGCTCACCTACCGGGACTAGCGGGACAGGCTACGAGCAGTACTTC.

In this sample, this clone turned up a few times. The chain is built from TRBV2 and TRBJ2-7; maybe TRBD2 (6 bases). This CDR3 spans 13 amino acids. CDR1 is SNHLY and CDR2 is FYNNEI in the germline V gene. The germline V and J ends were trimmed by 8 bases and 0 bases, with 11 bases remaining between them. The CDR3 DNA is TGTGCCAGCGCCTGGGGAGGCTCCTACGAGCAGTACTTC. Its translation is CASAWGGSYEQYF. Supplemented by reference TRBV2 and TRBJ2-7, the full variable domain reads EPEVTQTPSHQVTQMGQEVILRCVPISNHLYFYWYRQILGQKVEFLVSFYNNEISEKSEIFDDQFSVERPDGSNFTLKIRSTKLEDSAMYFCASAWGGSYEQYFGPGTRLTVT.

The genes are TRBV27 and TRBJ1-2; 10 bases map to TRBD1. V gave up 5 bases and J gave up 8 bases; unmatched junction bases: 11. This CDR3 has 15 residues. Germline V gene sequence: CDR1 MNHEY, CDR2 SMNVEV (reference sequence). The DNA for the CDR3 is TGTGCCAGCAGTCCTTCCCGACAGGGGGCAACCGGCTACACCTTC. Protein sequence: CASSPSRQGATGYTF.

The gene calls are TRBV5-5 and TRBJ2-7; a possible D gene is TRBD2 (5 bases). The CDR3 loop spans 14 amino acids. CDR1 is SGHKS, CDR2 YYEKEE, per germline (reference sequence). V lost 0 bases, J lost 6 bases, and 13 bases lay in between. In DNA, the CDR3 is TGTGCCAGCAGCTTGGGCCCGGAGGCACTCGAGCAGTACTTC. The encoded protein is CASSLGPEALEQYF.

This clone was seen a few times. The chain is built from TRBV11-3 and TRBJ2-3; unclear D gene. Trimming left V 1 base short and J 4 bases short, with 9 bases between. Per the germline V gene, CDR1 is SGHNT and CDR2 is YENEEA. This CDR3 spans 14 amino acids. CDR3 nucleotides: TGTGCCAGCAGCTTAGGGGTCACAGCAGATACGCAGTATTTT. Translation: CASSLGVTADTQYF.

This clone was picked up a small number of times. V is TRBV13 and J is TRBJ2-7; TRBD1 agrees at 7 bases. The CDR3 has 15 residues. Losses at the gene ends were 1 base for V and 1 base for J; bases not matched to a gene: 4. Germline lookup yields CDR1 PRHDT and CDR2 FYEKMQ (reference sequence). The CDR3 DNA reads TGTGCCAGCAGCTTAGCACAGGGGAGTTCCTACGAGCAGTACTTC. Encoded protein: CASSLAQGSSYEQYF.

The V gene is TRBV13, the J gene TRBJ1-1; D unresolved. The V gene's germline CDR1 is PRHDT and CDR2 FYEKMQ (reference sequence). The CDR3 runs to 13 residues. The V gene lost 2 bases and the J gene lost 1 base, with 5 bases spanning the gap. The CDR3 loop reads CASSLNRNTEAFF. The CDR3 nucleotides are TGTGCCAGCAGCTTAAACAGGAACACTGAAGCTTTCTTT.

In its sample, this clone was seen a few times. The rearrangement joins TRBV7-9 to TRBJ2-3; no definite D call. Trimming removed 2 bases at V and 5 bases at J, with 5 bases between. This CDR3 spans 12 amino acids. The germline V gene encodes CDR1 SEHNR and CDR2 FQNEAQ (reference sequence). The CDR3 loop is CASSLSLDTQYF. The CDR3 nucleotides read TGTGCCAGCAGCTTATCATTAGATACGCAGTATTTT. Based on the CDR3 plus reference TRBV7-9 and TRBJ2-3, the full variable domain is DTGVSQNPRHKITKRGQNVTFRCDPISEHNRLYWYRQTLGQGPEFLTYFQNEAQLEKSRLLSDRFSAERPKGSFSTLEIQRTEQGDSAMYLCASSLSLDTQYFGPGTRLTVL.

To note about this clone: In the same sample, other DNA sequences code for this CDR3. J is TRBJ2-7 and V is TRBV7-2; 11 bases match TRBD1. Trimming removed 1 base from V and 1 base from J; junction bases left unmatched: 0. The CDR3 covers 15 residues. CDR1 is SGHTA, CDR2 FQGNSA, per germline. This CDR3 reads CASSLGDRGSYEQYF. CDR3 DNA: TGTGCCAGCAGCTTAGGGGACAGGGGGTCCTACGAGCAGTACTTC.

The chain uses TRBV6-1 and TRBJ2-3; D gene unclear. Between the trimmed V and J ends, which lost 6 bases and 0 bases, there was a span of 10 bases. The CDR3 extends over 14 amino acids. Germline assignment: CDR1 MNHNS and CDR2 SASEGT. The CDR3 loop reads CASRRQASTDTQYF. Here the CDR3 DNA reads TGTGCCAGCAGGCGCCAAGCTAGCACAGATACGCAGTATTTT.

This clone has more than one count but fewer than ten. V and J are TRBV1 and TRBJ2-1; TRBD2 is the table's D call, not checked against the DNA. TRBV1 is assigned pseudogene status. The CDR3 loop spans 15 amino acids. CDR3 DNA: TGCACCAGCAGCCATACCCCGAACTCCGACAATGAGCAGTTCTTC. Its protein product is CTSSHTPNSDNEQFF.

A few counts support this clone. The chain carries TRBV7-2 and TRBJ2-3, with 13 bases matching TRBD2. Germline assignment: CDR1 SGHTA and CDR2 FQGNSA. J was trimmed by 1 base and V by 4 bases; bases with no gene match: 2. The CDR3 covers 16 residues. CDR3 in DNA: TGTGCCAGCAGCTCCGGACTAGCGGGGGGCACAGATACGCAGTATTTT. This gives the protein CASSSGLAGGTDTQYF. The full variable domain, in which reference TRBV7-2 and TRBJ2-3 provide the parts outside the CDR3, is GAGVSQSPSNKVTEKGKDVELRCDPISGHTALYWYRQSLGQGLEFLIYFQGNSAPDKSGLPSDRFSAERTGGSVSTLTIQRTQQEDSAVYLCASSSGLAGGTDTQYFGPGTRLTVL.

This clone came up a few times. This rearrangement joins TRBV5-1 to TRBJ1-3; weak D call: TRBD1 (5 bases). Germline lookup yields CDR1 SGHRS and CDR2 YFSETQ. V was cut by 0 bases and J by 0 bases, with 7 bases left in between. CDR3 size: 15 residues. The CDR3 DNA follows: TGCGCCAGCAGCTTGGCAGGGAACTCTGGAAACACCATATATTTT. This codes for CASSLAGNSGNTIYF.

This chain links TRBV7-2 with TRBJ1-1; 7 positions agree with TRBD1. Germline V lookup: CDR1 SGHTA, CDR2 FQGNSA. The CDR3 consists of 14 residues. The J segment lost 8 bases and the V segment lost 0 bases, leaving 6 bases of the junction unmatched. Here the CDR3 reads CASSLARDSWEAFF. CDR3 sequence (DNA): TGTGCCAGCAGCTTAGCCCGGGACAGTTGGGAAGCTTTCTTT.

This clone was observed a few times. This rearrangement joins TRBV5-1 to TRBJ2-5; 9 nucleotides match TRBD1. V gave up 6 bases and J gave up 1 base; unmatched junction bases: 7. Germline CDR1 SGHRS, CDR2 YFSETQ. This CDR3 contains 15 residues. CDR3 residues: CASTESTGGQETQYF. The CDR3, as DNA: TGCGCCAGCACCGAATCGACAGGGGGCCAAGAGACCCAGTACTTC.

This clone was seen only a few times. The gene calls are TRBV5-1 and TRBJ2-5; weak D call: TRBD1 (6 bases). V was trimmed by 3 bases and J by 4 bases, leaving 13 bases between them. This CDR3 contains 14 residues. The germline V gene encodes CDR1 SGHRS and CDR2 YFSETQ. The CDR3 bases are TGCGCCAGCAGCTCACAGGGCGGTCGAGAGACCCAGTACTTC. This gives the protein CASSSQGGRETQYF.

The CDR3 DNA reads TGTGCCAGCTCACCGGAGAGGGCTGGCTACACCTTC. Translation: CASSPERAGYTF. The rearrangement links TRBV18 to TRBJ1-2; D gene uncertain. CDR3 length: 12 amino acids. With 3 bases removed from V and 7 bases from J, the gap between germline ends came to 9 bases. The germline V gene has CDR1 KGHSH and CDR2 LQKENI. Using reference TRBV18 and TRBJ1-2 for the parts outside the CDR3, the full variable domain is NAGVMQNPRHLVRRRGQEARLRCSPMKGHSHVYWYRQLPEEGLKFMVYLQKENIIDESGMPKERFSAEFPKEGPSILRIQQVVRGDSAAYFCASSPERAGYTFGSGTRLTVV.

A few counts support this clone. This rearrangement joins TRBV19 to TRBJ2-7; TRBD2 matches 9 bases. The V gene end was trimmed by 8 bases and the J gene end by 6 bases; junction bases not matched to a gene: 11. This CDR3 contains 14 residues. CDR1 is LNHDA and CDR2 is SQIVND in the germline V gene (reference sequence). This CDR3 is CASGVGLAGTEQYF. CDR3 bases: TGTGCCAGTGGGGTCGGGCTAGCGGGAACCGAGCAGTACTTC.

The chain carries TRBV7-9 and TRBJ2-5; 10 bases fit TRBD2. J was trimmed by 3 bases and V by 0 bases; bases with no gene match: 7. CDR3 length equals 17 residues. Germline loops: CDR1 SEHNR, CDR2 FQNEAQ (reference sequence). The CDR3 region has the DNA TGTGCCAGCAGCTTAGCAGCGGGGGGGCTGGGTGAAGAGACCCAGTACTTC. Amino acids: CASSLAAGGLGEETQYF.

A few counts support this clone. This rearrangement joins TRBV2 to TRBJ2-7; D gene uncertain. This CDR3 is built from 13 residues. V gave up 6 bases and J gave up 2 bases, with 11 bases separating them. Germline V gene data show CDR1 as SNHLY and CDR2 as FYNNEI. The CDR3 loop reads CASRKLVTYEQYF. CDR3 nucleotide sequence: TGTGCCAGCAGAAAGCTTGTAACCTACGAGCAGTACTTC.

J is TRBJ1-1 and V is TRBV7-9; the D is unclear. CDR3 size: 12 residues. The ends were cut back, 5 bases at V and 4 bases at J, with 8 bases in the middle. Germline CDR1 and CDR2: SEHNR and FQNEAQ (reference sequence). In DNA, the CDR3 is TGTGCCAGCAGCCTACCCGCCACTGAAGCTTTCTTT. Its protein is CASSLPATEAFF.

This clone was picked up a small number of times. The DNA of the CDR3 is TGTGCCAGTAGCCGACAGGGGGTCATGTACTTC. The encoded protein is CASSRQGVMYF. The chain couples TRBV19 to TRBJ2-7, with 9 bases matching TRBD1. The germline gives CDR1 LNHDA, CDR2 SQIVND (reference sequence). CDR3 length: 11 residues. The J segment lost 12 bases and the V segment lost 6 bases, leaving 6 bases of the junction unmatched.

This clone was detected a few times. The rearrangement links TRBV27 to TRBJ2-7, with 10 positions matching TRBD2. CDR1 is MNHEY and CDR2 is SMNVEV in the germline V gene (reference sequence). The CDR3 contains 15 residues. The junction had 6 bases not matched to a gene; V was cut back by 4 bases and J by 3 bases. The CDR3 coding sequence is TGTGCCAGCAGTTCGTGGACTAGCGGAAGCTACGAGCAGTACTTC. It translates to CASSSWTSGSYEQYF.

The chain is built from TRBV5-5 and TRBJ1-4; 8 bases agree with TRBD1. Germline lookup yields CDR1 SGHKS and CDR2 YYEKEE (reference sequence). With 5 bases clipped from V and 7 bases from J, the junction kept 7 bases outside the gene matches. This CDR3 region has 14 residues. The CDR3, as DNA: TGTGCCAGCAGGTCCGGGACAGGAAGTGAAAAACTGTTTTTT. Protein sequence: CASRSGTGSEKLFF.

This clone was counted a few times. The chain couples TRBV4-2 to TRBJ2-2, with D perhaps matching TRBD2 (6 bases). The V end lost 4 bases, the J end lost 10 bases, and 10 bases lay between the germline ends. This CDR3 spans 12 amino acids. CDR1 is LGHNA and CDR2 is YNFKEQ in the germline V gene. The chain's CDR3 is CASSPSSEELFF. For the CDR3, the DNA is TGTGCCAGCAGCCCCTCTAGCGAGGAGCTGTTTTTT.

CDR3 nucleotides: TGCGCCAGCAGGCGCAGCGGGAGGGAGACAGATACGCAGTATTTT. Encoded protein: CASRRSGRETDTQYF. The V gene is TRBV5-1, the J gene TRBJ2-3, with TRBD2 identical over 10 bases. Trimming took 5 bases from V and 3 from J; bases not matched to a gene: 6. CDR1 and CDR2 from the germline V gene are SGHRS and YFSETQ. This CDR3 has 15 amino acids.